Each of the 21 T cell receptor beta chains below was sequenced from the same sample in a study of Graves' ophthalmopathy and Graves' hyperthyroidism. Amplification from RNA transcripts yielded the TCR beta CDR3 regions. HTBI primers served in a first-round RT-PCR, which a second-round multiplex PCR followed. From the multiplex PCR reads, TCRdb called clonotypes with MiXCR, one entry per CDR3 protein. The sample yields around 600,000 distinct CDR3 sequences, under 50% seen once. The sequencing sample was made of peripheral blood. These receptors were obtained from an adult man with Graves' ophthalmopathy.

This clonotype has a count of ten or more. The rearrangement uses TRBV19 and TRBJ1-3, with no clear D. The V end was cut by 4 bases, the J end by 0 bases, with 7 bases between. The CDR3 runs to 14 residues. Germline CDR1 reads LNHDA; CDR2 reads SQIVND (reference sequence). The CDR3 region has the DNA TGTGCCAGTAGTAACAGCTACTCTGGAAACACCATATATTTT. It translates to CASSNSYSGNTIYF.

A remark on this clonotype: This may be a read error: a much more frequent sequence differs by one nucleotide. V usage is TRBV4-1 and J usage is TRBJ2-5; D is possibly TRBD1 (6 bases). Trimming stripped 1 base from V and 4 bases from J, with 10 bases between. The CDR3 has 14 residues. Per the germline V gene, CDR1 is MGHRA and CDR2 is YSYEKL. The DNA for the CDR3 is TGCGCCAGCAGCCAAGTGGCAGGGGTAGAGACCCAGTACTTC. It yields the protein CASSQVAGVETQYF.

The V and J genes are TRBV12-3 or TRBV12-4 and TRBJ1-4, with D maybe TRBD1 (5 bases). V lost 8 bases, J lost 10 bases, and 14 bases lay in between. The CDR3 covers 12 residues. The CDR3 reads CASGLRGGKLFF. The CDR3 nucleotides read TGTGCCAGCGGCCTTAGGGGTGGAAAACTGTTTTTT.

This clonotype has a single count. A clone one base away is much larger, so this may be a read error. The genes are TRBV14 and TRBJ1-2, with D perhaps matching TRBD1 (5 bases). Germline-derived CDR1 and CDR2 are SGHDN and FVKESK. The CDR3 extends over 14 amino acids. The CDR3 bases are TGTGCCAGCAGCCAAGTTACCAGGGACTATGACTACACCTTC. This gives the protein CASSQVTRDYDYTF.

This clonotype was picked up many times. The J gene is TRBJ2-5, the V gene TRBV7-2; D is possibly TRBD2 (5 bases). Trimming took off 2 bases at V and 5 bases at J, with 21 bases between the two ends. Germline-derived CDR1 and CDR2 are SGHTA and FQGNSA. CDR3 size: 17 residues. CDR3 region: CASSLSVGATLSETQYF. The CDR3 nucleotides read TGTGCCAGCAGCTTATCTGTGGGAGCGACTCTATCCGAGACCCAGTACTTC.

This clonotype was counted only a few times. The chain has TRBV19 and TRBJ2-2, with a possible D match to TRBD1 (7 bases). The ends were cut back, 9 bases at V and 9 bases at J, with 17 bases in the middle. The CDR3 totals 13 residues. Per the germline V gene, CDR1 is LNHDA and CDR2 is SQIVND (reference sequence). CDR3 sequence (DNA): TGTGCCAGCCGGCTGGAGGGGGCCAGGGAGCTGTTTTTT. This sequence encodes CASRLEGARELFF.

This clonotype was detected a few times. V usage is TRBV7-2 and J usage is TRBJ2-2; the match to TRBD1 covers 12 bases. The germline V gene encodes CDR1 SGHTA and CDR2 FQGNSA. V lost 5 bases and J lost 9; bases outside the gene matches: 4. The CDR3 contains 14 residues. CDR3 sequence (DNA): TGTGCCAGCAGCCGGGACAGGGGGCACCGGGAGCTGTTTTTT. This codes for CASSRDRGHRELFF. Filled out from reference TRBV7-2 and TRBJ2-2, the complete variable domain reads GAGVSQSPSNKVTEKGKDVELRCDPISGHTALYWYRQSLGQGLEFLIYFQGNSAPDKSGLPSDRFSAERTGGSVSTLTIQRTQQEDSAVYLCASSRDRGHRELFFGEGSRLTVL.

This clonotype was seen ten or more times. The V call is TRBV2, the J call TRBJ2-7; 10 positions match TRBD1. The CDR3 totals 13 residues. CDR1 is SNHLY, CDR2 FYNNEI, per germline. V shed 7 bases, J shed 5 bases, and the junction held 5 bases outside the gene matches. CDR3 nucleotide sequence: TGTGCCAGCACCGGGACAGGGGACCACGAGCAGTACTTC. Encoded protein: CASTGTGDHEQYF. Supplemented by reference TRBV2 and TRBJ2-7, the full variable domain reads EPEVTQTPSHQVTQMGQEVILRCVPISNHLYFYWYRQILGQKVEFLVSFYNNEISEKSEIFDDQFSVERPDGSNFTLKIRSTKLEDSAMYFCASTGTGDHEQYFGPGTRLTVT.

The rearrangement links TRBV20-1 to TRBJ1-1, with 9 nucleotides matching TRBD1. This CDR3 region has 17 residues. V shed 3 bases and J 4 bases; nucleotides not matched to a gene: 15. Germline CDR1 DFQATT, CDR2 SNEGSKA (reference sequence). CDR3 in DNA: TGCAGTGCTAGGCTCTGGACAGGGGCCCGCTGGAGCACTGAAGCTTTCTTT. It translates to CSARLWTGARWSTEAFF.

This clonotype was observed at least ten times. The chain carries TRBV9 and TRBJ1-6; D perhaps matches TRBD1 (5 bases). Germline CDR1 is SGDLS and CDR2 is YYNGEE. This CDR3 contains 15 residues. Trimming took 4 bases from V and 8 from J, leaving 16 bases between them. The CDR3 coding sequence is TGTGCCAGCAGCCCAGACGGGGGGAAGCATTCACCCCTCCACTTT. The encoded protein is CASSPDGGKHSPLHF.

To note about this clonotype: The final CDR3 position lacks the conserved phenylalanine or tryptophan, pointing to a likely read error. The limits of the CDR3 on the DNA are not certain, so only TCRdb's listed CDR3 is given. The chain's CDR3 is CASTSGGG. V gene TRBV7-9 combines with J gene TRBJ1-2. Per germline, CDR1 SEHNR and CDR2 FQNEAQ (reference sequence). Both ends counted, the CDR3 spans 8 residues.

In the case of this clonotype: With a much larger clone just one base away, this may be a read error. The chain carries TRBV7-3 and TRBJ2-5, with D possibly TRBD2 on 6 matching bases. Germline loops: CDR1 SGHTA, CDR2 FQGTGA. This CDR3 has 15 amino acids. This CDR3 is CTSSLLPSEQETQYF. CDR3 coding DNA: TGTACCAGCAGCTTATTGCCTAGCGAACAAGAGACCCAGTACTTC.

The CDR3 reads CATSRDRGGAWETQYF. The CDR3 DNA reads TGTGCCACCAGCAGAGATCGCGGGGGGGCTTGGGAGACCCAGTACTTC. V and J are TRBV15 and TRBJ2-5; 9 nucleotides match TRBD2. The CDR3 sequence is 16 residues long. Germline V gene sequence: CDR1 LNHNV, CDR2 YYDKDF (reference sequence). J lost 5 bases, V lost 0 bases, and 7 bases had no gene match.

This clonotype showed up many times. The rearrangement uses TRBV2 and TRBJ2-7; 8 bases are shared with TRBD1. CDR3 size: 16 residues. V shed 0 bases, J shed 5 bases, and the junction held 9 bases outside the gene matches. Per germline, CDR1 SNHLY and CDR2 FYNNEI. The CDR3: CASSEARAGGFNEQYF. Written as DNA, the CDR3 is TGTGCCAGCAGTGAAGCTCGGGCAGGGGGCTTTAACGAGCAGTACTTC.

The chain links TRBV12-3 or TRBV12-4 to TRBJ1-5; D call uncertain. V lost 7 bases, J lost 7 bases, and 11 bases lay in between. The CDR3 consists of 12 residues. The CDR3 reads CASTVGGQPQHF. In DNA, the CDR3 is TGTGCCAGCACCGTGGGCGGACAGCCCCAGCATTTT.

As DNA, the CDR3 is TGCAGTGCTAGCCCAGGGGTTTCTGGGGCCAACGTCCTGACTTTC. Its protein is CSASPGVSGANVLTF. V and J are TRBV20-1 and TRBJ2-6; D is perhaps TRBD1 (6 bases). Trimming took 3 bases from V and 1 from J, leaving 10 bases between them. Germline CDR1 and CDR2: DFQATT and SNEGSKA (reference sequence). This CDR3 has 15 amino acids.

This chain links TRBV30 with TRBJ2-7; 8 positions match TRBD2. With 3 bases clipped from V and 4 bases from J, the junction kept 5 bases outside the gene matches. Per germline, CDR1 GTSNPN and CDR2 SVGIG (reference sequence). The length of the CDR3 is 13 residues. The CDR3, as DNA: TGTGCCTGGAGATATGCTAGCGGGTACGAGCAGTACTTC. It codes for CAWRYASGYEQYF.

This clonotype was found many times. The chain uses TRBV5-8 and TRBJ1-4; 9 nucleotides align to TRBD1. V dropped 4 bases and J dropped 8; count of bases not matched to a gene: 9. Germline CDR1 reads SGHTS; CDR2 reads YDEGEE. This CDR3 comprises 15 residues. The CDR3 is CASSPSDRGREKLFF. CDR3 nucleotides: TGTGCCAGCAGCCCTTCGGACAGGGGCCGAGAAAAACTGTTTTTT.

This chain links TRBV15 with TRBJ1-5; D is unclear. CDR1 LNHNV and CDR2 YYDKDF come from the germline V gene (reference sequence). This CDR3 comprises 16 residues. The V and J ends lost 3 bases and 6 bases respectively, with 18 bases between them. CDR3 region: CATSSLEGQARQPQHF. The CDR3 DNA is TGTGCCACCAGCAGCTTGGAGGGTCAGGCGCGTCAGCCCCAGCATTTT.

This clonotype showed up just a few times. A much larger clone lies a single base off, so this may be a read error. The V call is TRBV11-2, the J call TRBJ1-3, with TRBD1 matching over 8 bases. Germline V gene sequence: CDR1 SGHAT, CDR2 FQNNGV. The CDR3 consists of 15 residues. Here the CDR3 reads CASSSEDRDGDTIYF. In DNA form, the CDR3 reads TGTGCCAGCAGCTCTGAGGACAGGGATGGAGACACCATATATTTT.

This chain joins TRBV7-2 and TRBJ2-7; no definite D call. V was cut by 7 bases and J by 0 bases, with 16 bases left in between. Germline V CDR1 and CDR2: SGHTA, FQGNSA. The CDR3 is 15 amino acids. This chain's CDR3 is CASTLARVFSYEQYF. The CDR3 coding sequence is TGTGCCAGCACCCTCGCTAGGGTATTCTCCTACGAGCAGTACTTC.